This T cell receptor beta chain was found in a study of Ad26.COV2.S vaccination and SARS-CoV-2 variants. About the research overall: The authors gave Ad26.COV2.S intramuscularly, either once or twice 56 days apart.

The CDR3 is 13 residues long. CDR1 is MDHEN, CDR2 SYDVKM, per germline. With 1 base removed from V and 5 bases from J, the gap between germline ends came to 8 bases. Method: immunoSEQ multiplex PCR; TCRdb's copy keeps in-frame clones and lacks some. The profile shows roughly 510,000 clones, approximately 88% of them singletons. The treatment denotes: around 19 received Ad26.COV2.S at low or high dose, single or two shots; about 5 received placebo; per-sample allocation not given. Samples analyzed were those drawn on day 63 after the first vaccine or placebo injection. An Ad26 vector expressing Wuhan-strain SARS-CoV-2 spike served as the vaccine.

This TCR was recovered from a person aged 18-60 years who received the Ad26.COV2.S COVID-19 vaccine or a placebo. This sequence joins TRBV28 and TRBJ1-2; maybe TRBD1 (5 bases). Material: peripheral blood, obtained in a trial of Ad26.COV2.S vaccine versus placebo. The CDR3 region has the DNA TGTGCCAGCAGTTTATATGGGGCTTATGGCTACACCTTC. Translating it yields CASSLYGAYGYTF.